This T cell receptor beta chain originates from a study of T-cell reconstitution after alpha-beta-depleted transplantation in children. The TCRbeta library incorporated unique molecular identifiers. TCRdb itself ran the PCR reads through MiXCR, one entry per CDR3 protein. The table has fewer than 550,000 distinct CDR3 sequences, more than 9.5% seen once. CDR3 length: 15 residues. V lost 0 bases and J 0 bases, leaving 6 bases between the germline ends. From germline, CDR1 is SGHAT and CDR2 FQNNGV. This specimen was PBMCs, mostly from graft donor cells, taken 180 days after TCRalphabeta/CD19-depleted stem cell transplant. The TCR was taken from a female patient aged 2-9 years who had a stem cell transplant for aplastic anemia, so the T cells may come from the graft donor. The genes are TRBV11-2 and TRBJ1-3; no definite D call. The CDR3 loop reads CASSLDHGSGNTIYF. CDR3 DNA: TGTGCCAGCAGCTTAGACCACGGCTCTGGAAACACCATATATTTT.